One and the same sample provided the 26 T cell receptor beta chains below, sequenced in a study of cytomegalovirus exposure and HLA in healthy donors. The PCR contained 60 Vbeta and 13 Jbeta primers. Assay: immunoSEQ multiplex PCR; the TCRdb copy retains only in-frame clones and omits some. Of about 150,000 clones listed, roughly four fifths were seen once; the top ten hold 6% to 8.5%. Sample: PBMCs. These receptors originate from a man between 25 and 39 years old in good health and CMV-seronegative.

The table lists this clone with a count of one. The CDR3 sequence is CASSFETGGSEQYF. The CDR3 region has the DNA TGTGCCAGCAGCTTCGAGACAGGGGGCTCCGAGCAGTACTTC. The chain recombines TRBV7-9 with TRBJ2-7; 10 positions agree with TRBD1. From germline, CDR1 is SEHNR and CDR2 FQNEAQ (reference sequence). The CDR3 runs 14 residues. Trimming at V came to 3 bases and at J to 6 bases, leaving 5 bases not matched to a gene.

This chain links TRBV5-1 with TRBJ1-1; D is unresolved. The V end lost 2 bases, the J end lost 0 bases, and 8 bases lay between the germline ends. Germline V gene sequence: CDR1 SGHRS, CDR2 YFSETQ. This CDR3 has 14 amino acids. CDR3 DNA: TGCGCCAGCAGCTTCCAGGATCTGAACACTGAAGCTTTCTTT. Residues: CASSFQDLNTEAFF.

The rearrangement links TRBV11-2 to TRBJ1-1; D is ambiguous. Germline CDR1 and CDR2: SGHAT and FQNNGV. The CDR3 covers 14 residues. Trimming removed 3 bases at V and 3 bases at J, with 11 bases between. CDR3 sequence reads: CASSFPRRDTEAFF. The CDR3, as DNA: TGTGCCAGCAGCTTCCCTCGGAGAGACACTGAAGCTTTCTTT.

The chain is built from TRBV6-1 and TRBJ2-2; possible D gene TRBD2, 5 bases. This CDR3 has 15 residues. V lost 3 bases to trimming and J lost 5 bases, with 13 bases between them. CDR1 and CDR2 from the germline V gene are MNHNS and SASEGT. In DNA, the CDR3 is TGTGCCAGCAGTGAGGCAATAAGAGGGACCGGGGAGCTGTTTTTT. This codes for CASSEAIRGTGELFF.

The DNA of the CDR3 is TGTGCCAGCAGCTTGGGGACAGTGTACCAAGAGACCCAGTACTTC. The encoded protein is CASSLGTVYQETQYF. The chain uses TRBV5-6 and TRBJ2-5; tentative D call: TRBD1 (6 bases). Germline values: CDR1 SGHDT, CDR2 YYEEEE. The CDR3 is 15 amino acids. Deletions cut 0 bases from V and 0 bases from J, with 9 bases between.

J is TRBJ2-7 and V is TRBV5-3; 10 nucleotides line up with TRBD1. TRBV5-3 is an ORF; its function is uncertain. The CDR3 consists of 18 residues. Trimming cost V 1 base and J 0 bases; bases outside gene matches: 10. The CDR3 here is CARSLLGRRDRGSYEQYF. The CDR3 DNA reads as TGTGCCAGAAGCTTGTTGGGTCGCCGGGACAGGGGCTCCTACGAGCAGTACTTC.

V is TRBV7-8 and J is TRBJ1-2, with 7 bases aligning to TRBD1. CDR1 is SGHVS and CDR2 is FQNEAQ in the germline V gene. The V and J ends lost 3 bases and 5 bases, in that order; junction bases with no gene match: 9. This CDR3 spans 15 amino acids. This chain's CDR3 is CASSFLRGQPYGYTF. CDR3 sequence (DNA): TGTGCCAGCAGCTTCCTCCGGGGACAGCCTTATGGCTACACCTTC. Combining the CDR3 with reference TRBV7-8 and TRBJ1-2 gives the whole variable domain GAGVSQSPRYKVAKRGQDVALRCDPISGHVSLFWYQQALGQGPEFLTYFQNEAQLDKSGLPSDRFFAERPEGSVSTLKIQRTQQEDSAVYLCASSFLRGQPYGYTFGSGTRLTVV.

As concerns this clone: The sample carries other DNA sequences with the same CDR3. V usage is TRBV7-3 and J usage is TRBJ2-1; no definite D call. Between the trimmed V and J ends, which lost 3 bases and 7 bases, there was a span of 4 bases. Germline V CDR1 and CDR2: SGHTA, FQGTGA. This CDR3 comprises 11 residues. CDR3 nucleotide sequence: TGTGCCAGCAGCTTCGGGAATGAGCAGTTCTTC. Its translation: CASSFGNEQFF.

This sequence joins TRBV11-2 and TRBJ2-7; 10 nucleotides agree with TRBD2. The J segment lost 6 bases and the V segment lost 8 bases, leaving 10 bases of the junction unmatched. This CDR3 region has 14 residues. CDR1 and CDR2 (germline): SGHAT, FQNNGV. CDR3 coding DNA: TGTGCCAGCGCTCGCGCTAGCGGGAGCCTCGAGCAGTACTTC. Encoded protein: CASARASGSLEQYF. Using reference TRBV11-2 and TRBJ2-7 for the parts outside the CDR3, the full variable domain is EAGVAQSPRYKIIEKRQSVAFWCNPISGHATLYWYQQILGQGPKLLIQFQNNGVVDDSQLPKDRFSAERLKGVDSTLKIQPAKLEDSAVYLCASARASGSLEQYFGPGTRLTVT.

As concerns this clone: A junction boundary mismatches the germline segment, possibly from a read error. The chain recombines TRBV7-9 with TRBJ2-2, with D unresolved. Germline V gene lookup returns CDR1 SEHNR and CDR2 FQNEAQ (reference sequence). The CDR3 has 16 residues. The CDR3 coding sequence is TGTTCCAGCAGCCCGCGTCTCGGAGAGAACACCGGGGAGCTGTTTTTT. This sequence encodes CSSSPRLGENTGELFF. The full variable domain, its missing parts supplied by reference TRBV7-9 and TRBJ2-2, is DTGVSQNPRHKITKRGQNVTFRCDPISEHNRLYWYRQTLGQGPEFLTYFQNEAQLEKSRLLSDRFSAERPKGSFSTLEIQRTEQGDSAMYLCSSSPRLGENTGELFFGEGSRLTVL.

This chain uses TRBV27 with TRBJ1-6, with 9 bases that match TRBD1. Germline lookup yields CDR1 MNHEY and CDR2 SMNVEV (reference sequence). The CDR3 covers 14 residues. V lost 6 bases, J lost 7 bases, and 4 bases stayed unmatched. The CDR3 DNA sequence: TGTGCCAGCAGGACGGGGACAGGGAATTCACCCCTCCACTTT. The encoded protein is CASRTGTGNSPLHF.

This clone was observed a few times. CDR3 residues: CASSFTGGRSNEQYF. The DNA for the CDR3 is TGTGCCAGCAGCTTCACAGGGGGCAGAAGCAACGAGCAGTACTTC. The genes are TRBV7-9 and TRBJ2-5; TRBD1 matches 9 bases. The last part of the DNA fits TRBJ2-7 better; the J call may be wrong. The CDR3 is 15 amino acids. Germline V gene data show CDR1 as SEHNR and CDR2 as FQNEAQ (reference sequence).

This clone has just a few counts. The chain couples TRBV6-6 to TRBJ1-2, with D unresolved. From germline, CDR1 is MNHNY and CDR2 SVGAGI (reference sequence). This CDR3 has 14 residues. V lost 6 bases to trimming and J lost 8 bases, with 19 bases between them. CDR3 in amino acids: CASSHEEPASGYTF. CDR3 in DNA: TGTGCCAGCAGCCATGAGGAACCGGCCTCCGGCTACACCTTC.

This clone was seen only a few times. The V and J genes are TRBV30 and TRBJ1-2, with TRBD1 identical over 8 bases. The CDR3 spans 13 residues. Germline CDR1 reads GTSNPN; CDR2 reads SVGIG (reference sequence). V dropped 5 bases and J dropped 4; count of bases not matched to a gene: 6. The CDR3 DNA sequence: TGTGCCTGGGAGGCCGACAGGGGCTATGGCTACACCTTC. Translating it yields CAWEADRGYGYTF.

V usage is TRBV19 and J usage is TRBJ1-5, with D unresolved. The CDR3 covers 13 residues. From germline, CDR1 is LNHDA and CDR2 SQIVND (reference sequence). Trimming cost V 7 bases and J 5 bases, with 12 bases left between them. The CDR3 is CASTGNRDQPQHF. For the CDR3, the DNA is TGTGCCAGTACGGGGAATCGGGATCAGCCCCAGCATTTT.

V gene TRBV28 combines with J gene TRBJ1-1, with unresolved D. With 5 bases removed from V and 1 base from J, the gap between germline ends came to 5 bases. In germline, CDR1 is MDHEN, CDR2 SYDVKM. The CDR3 sequence is 12 residues long. For the CDR3, the DNA is TGTGCCAGCAGTCGGGGGAACACTGAAGCTTTCTTT. Its translation is CASSRGNTEAFF. The whole variable domain, remainder taken from reference TRBV28 and TRBJ1-1, is DVKVTQSSRYLVKRTGEKVFLECVQDMDHENMFWYRQDPGLGLRLIYFSYDVKMKEKGDIPEGYSVSREKKERFSLILESASTNQTSMYLCASSRGNTEAFFGQGTRLTVV.

The chain recombines TRBV7-2 with TRBJ2-7, with 9 bases fitting TRBD2. The length of the CDR3 is 16 residues. Germline lookup yields CDR1 SGHTA and CDR2 FQGNSA. V lost 0 bases and J lost 3; bases outside the gene matches: 6. CDR3 region: CASSLAGAGGLYEQYF. Written as DNA, the CDR3 is TGTGCCAGCAGCTTAGCAGGGGCGGGGGGGCTCTACGAGCAGTACTTC.

In this sample, this clone turned up once. The genes are TRBV29-1 and TRBJ1-2, with D possibly matching TRBD1 (5 bases). V lost 7 bases to trimming and J lost 5 bases, with 17 bases between them. The germline gives CDR1 SQVTM, CDR2 ANQGSEA. The CDR3 is made up of 13 amino acids. The CDR3 DNA reads TGCAGCGCTTGGGGCGGGATCGGGTATGGCTACACCTTC. It translates to CSAWGGIGYGYTF.

V usage is TRBV5-1 and J usage is TRBJ1-4, with TRBD1 as a possible D gene (5 bases). The germline CDR1 and CDR2 sequences are SGHRS and YFSETQ. Trimming shortened V by 2 bases and J by 7 bases, and 12 bases separated the two germline ends. This CDR3 has 14 amino acids. As DNA, the CDR3 is TGCGCCAGCAGCTTAGAGGGGACTGGTGAAAAACTGTTTTTT. It is translated as CASSLEGTGEKLFF.

Regarding this clone: Other DNA variants within this sample encode the same CDR3. The chain has TRBV5-4 and TRBJ2-7; tentative D call: TRBD2 (7 bases). Trimming cost V 3 bases and J 2 bases, with 9 bases left between them. The CDR3 extends over 13 amino acids. CDR1 and CDR2 from the germline V gene are SGHNT and YYREEE (reference sequence). The CDR3 protein is CASSSGGPYEQYF. For the CDR3, the DNA is TGTGCCAGCAGCTCCGGGGGGCCCTACGAGCAGTACTTC.

The chain's CDR3 is CASSVGRAVDYGYTF. The CDR3 DNA sequence: TGTGCCAGCAGCGTAGGCAGGGCGGTGGACTATGGCTACACCTTC. V gene TRBV9 combines with J gene TRBJ1-2; D might be TRBD1 (5 bases). The ends were cut back, 0 bases at V and 3 bases at J, with 12 bases in the middle. Per the germline V gene, CDR1 is SGDLS and CDR2 is YYNGEE. The CDR3 covers 15 residues.

The chain employs TRBV5-6 and TRBJ2-7, with TRBD1 matching over 10 bases. The CDR3 has 15 amino acids. The ends lost 3 bases at V and 5 bases at J; junction bases unmatched: 8. The germline V gene has CDR1 SGHDT and CDR2 YYEEEE. The CDR3 here is CASSSPGQGTDEQYF. CDR3 DNA sequence: TGTGCCAGCAGCTCTCCGGGACAGGGGACGGACGAGCAGTACTTC.

V usage is TRBV2 and J usage is TRBJ1-1; possible D gene TRBD1, 6 bases. CDR3 length equals 13 residues. V lost 4 bases to trimming and J lost 0 bases, with 6 bases between them. Germline lookup yields CDR1 SNHLY and CDR2 FYNNEI. This CDR3 reads CASSAGVNTEAFF. In DNA form, the CDR3 reads TGTGCCAGCAGTGCAGGGGTGAACACTGAAGCTTTCTTT.

This chain uses TRBV28 with TRBJ1-1, with a tentative D call TRBD1 (6 bases). The CDR3 is made up of 14 amino acids. CDR1 and CDR2 (germline): MDHEN, SYDVKM. Between the trimmed V and J ends, which lost 7 bases and 4 bases, there was a span of 16 bases. CDR3 sequence (DNA): TGTGCCAGCAAAGAACAGGGCCCCCTCACTGAAGCTTTCTTT. Its translation is CASKEQGPLTEAFF. Using reference TRBV28 and TRBJ1-1 for the parts outside the CDR3, the full variable domain is DVKVTQSSRYLVKRTGEKVFLECVQDMDHENMFWYRQDPGLGLRLIYFSYDVKMKEKGDIPEGYSVSREKKERFSLILESASTNQTSMYLCASKEQGPLTEAFFGQGTRLTVV.

The V and J genes are TRBV7-8 and TRBJ2-7, with D tentatively TRBD1 (8 bases). Trimming pared 6 bases from V and 5 bases from J, leaving 20 bases between. CDR3 length: 15 residues. Germline lookup yields CDR1 SGHVS and CDR2 FQNEAQ. The CDR3 DNA is TGTGCCAGCAGACCTCGGACAGGGAGGGCCCACGAGCAGTACTTC. Amino acids: CASRPRTGRAHEQYF.

The chain uses TRBV9 and TRBJ2-3; D may be TRBD2 (5 bases). The CDR3 length is 15 residues. Trimming took 1 base from V and 0 from J, leaving 9 bases between them. Germline CDR1 and CDR2: SGDLS and YYNGEE. CDR3 sequence: CASSVLSGSTDTQYF. The CDR3 DNA reads as TGTGCCAGCAGCGTATTGAGCGGAAGCACAGATACGCAGTATTTT.